The present entry profiles one T cell receptor (beta chain) with its context. At one boundary the junction diverges from the germline segment, which might be a read error. The sample comes from a study of neurological immune-mediated disorders. The CDR3 covers 13 residues. Per germline, CDR1 SGHRS and CDR2 YFSETQ. TCRdb re-derived calls from the 5' RACE reads in MiXCR, one entry per CDR3 protein. Of more than 30,000 distinct CDR3 sequences listed, 13% were seen once; the top ten hold approximately 5.4%. Indicated time point: technical triplicate 2. There were 1 million CD4+ or CD8+ T cells used in the sorted libraries.

The sequence was obtained from a female donor with HTLV-1-associated myelopathy (HAM/TSP). The rearrangement uses TRBV5-1 and TRBJ1-2, with D possibly TRBD1 on 5 matching bases. The sequenced material came from CD4+ T cells from blood. CDR3 coding DNA: TGCGCCAGTAGCTTGACCCGGGGGTATGGCTACACCTTC. This encodes CASSLTRGYGYTF.